This T cell receptor (beta chain) was captured in a study of CD8 T cells in ankylosing spondylitis. Concerning this clonotype itself: Its target is unknown.

Study outcomes and limitations: Reported data indicate significant enrichment of disease-linked clones within matched ankylosing spondylitis synovial fluid. Blood of patients with ankylosing spondylitis appeared to be characterized by a TCR beta motif of seven or eight highly homologous variants.

TCRdb reprocessed the 5' RACE reads with MiXCR, giving one entry per CDR3 protein. The sample lists 450,000 or so distinct CDR3 sequences; roughly a quarter were seen once. V was clipped by 1 base and J by 4 bases; unmatched bases: 8. This CDR3 region has 16 residues. CDR1 and CDR2 (germline): SGDLS, YYNGEE. The sequence derives from a male donor with ankylosing spondylitis. Sequenced input: blood, either unsorted or a sorted T cell fraction (not recorded which). The chain uses TRBV9 and TRBJ1-2; 9 bases are a match to TRBD1. The DNA for the CDR3 is TGTGCCAGCAGCGTACTGGGACAGGGCGTCCCCTATGGCTACACCTTC. Protein: CASSVLGQGVPYGYTF.